This TCR beta chain was obtained from a study of shared clonotypes between healthy human individuals. Study summary: CD4 naive and memory got three plates each, CD8 naive two, CD8 memory one. General study points: Sorted-subset samples were not fully sequenced, rarefaction indicated.

Notes on this clone: Its matching antigen is unknown.

Sequenced by immunoSEQ multiplex PCR; TCRdb stores in-frame clones only, minus some. Here the sample spans approximately 2.5 million clones, approximately 92% being singletons. Specimen: naive CD4+ T cells sorted from blood. Described subset: CD45RA+ positively selected. The receptor comes from a man younger than 35 in good health.

The CDR3 reads CASSPPTSGGAIGELFF. Written as DNA, the CDR3 is TGTGCCAGCTCACCACCAACTAGCGGGGGGGCCATCGGGGAGCTGTTTTTT. The chain is built from TRBV18 and TRBJ2-2; TRBD2 agrees at 13 bases. Germline V gives CDR1 KGHSH, CDR2 LQKENI. V dropped 0 bases and J dropped 7; count of bases not matched to a gene: 5. The CDR3 covers 17 residues.